The present entry profiles one T cell receptor beta chain with its context. No cell sorting was done before RNA was extracted from the tissue. These data are taken from a study of tumor and adjacent non-tumor tissue in lung cancer. Three rounds of nested PCR, following a modified ARM-PCR protocol, produced the TCRbeta library. TCRdb reprocessed the multiplex PCR reads via MiXCR and lists one record per CDR3 protein. The sample shows under 250,000 distinct CDR3 sequences, 60% to 85% of them seen only once. The CDR3 has 13 amino acids. Per the germline V gene, CDR1 is MNHEY and CDR2 is SVGEGT. Between the trimmed V and J ends, which lost 11 bases and 5 bases, there was a span of 19 bases.

Sequencing was performed on lung tumor tissue. The TCR originated in a man aged 55-75 years with non-small cell lung cancer. J is TRBJ2-7 and V is TRBV6-2 or TRBV6-3, with no clear D. The CDR3: CAARMGNSNEQYF. As DNA, the CDR3 is TGTGCCGCGCGTATGGGGAATTCGAACGAGCAGTACTTC.